A single sample gave rise to the 20 T cell receptor beta chains below, sequenced in a study of blood T cell repertoires in COVID-19. Measured with immunoSEQ multiplex PCR; TCRdb has only the in-frame clones, and not every one. The sample carries about 74,000 clones, just under 85% recorded once. Sequenced material: peripheral blood. The source of these receptors is a man in his 70s with acute or convalescent COVID-19.

The J gene is TRBJ1-3, the V gene TRBV3-1 (or the pseudogene TRBV3-2), with unresolved D. Germline assignment: CDR1 LGHDT and CDR2 YNNKEL (reference sequence). The CDR3 runs to 14 residues. V lost 3 bases and J lost 0, with 6 bases in between. CDR3 nucleotides: TGTGCCAGCAGCCAGTTGAGCTCTGGAAACACCATATATTTT. Protein product: CASSQLSSGNTIYF.

V usage is TRBV30 and J usage is TRBJ2-1; D might be TRBD2 (6 bases). Trimming shortened V by 4 bases and J by 4 bases, and 11 bases separated the two germline ends. This CDR3 spans 13 amino acids. Germline-derived CDR1 and CDR2 are GTSNPN and SVGIG (reference sequence). CDR3 sequence: CAWKLSGYNEQFF. The DNA for the CDR3 is TGTGCCTGGAAACTTAGCGGTTACAATGAGCAGTTCTTC.

The rearrangement uses TRBV7-8 and TRBJ1-4; a possible D gene is TRBD1 (6 bases). The V gene lost 1 base and the J gene lost 2 bases, with 11 bases spanning the gap. Looked up from germline, CDR1 is SGHVS and CDR2 is FQNEAQ. The CDR3 contains 16 residues. The CDR3 region is CASSLGGPATNEKLFF. In nucleotides, the CDR3 is TGTGCCAGCAGCTTAGGGGGGCCAGCCACTAATGAAAAACTGTTTTTT.

As to this clone: The junction departs from the called germline gene at one end, perhaps through a read error. The genes are TRBV7-7 and TRBJ2-2; 13 nucleotides align to TRBD2. The germline V gene encodes CDR1 SSHAT and CDR2 FNYEAQ (reference sequence). The CDR3 is 17 amino acids. CDR3 DNA sequence: TGTGCTAGCAGCTTAGGACTAGCGGGAGCGGGTGACGGGGAGCTGTTTTTT. Its translation is CASSLGLAGAGDGELFF.

The chain joins TRBV28 to TRBJ1-5; 8 positions agree with TRBD1. Trimming took 5 bases from V and 2 from J; bases not matched to a gene: 8. The CDR3 contains 16 residues. The V gene's germline CDR1 is MDHEN and CDR2 SYDVKM. The CDR3 sequence is CASSLRMTGGNQPQHF. Written as DNA, the CDR3 is TGTGCCAGCAGTCTCCGTATGACAGGGGGCAATCAGCCCCAGCATTTT.

This clone was seen more than once but under ten times. The rearrangement joins TRBV4-2 to TRBJ1-2; 7 bases map to TRBD1. The CDR3 sequence is 17 residues long. J was trimmed by 9 bases and V by 0 bases; bases with no gene match: 16. Per germline, CDR1 LGHNA and CDR2 YNFKEQ. The CDR3 DNA is TGTGCCAGCAGCCAAGATAAGGGAGTAGACAGGGCGACAAGCTACACCTTC. Translating it yields CASSQDKGVDRATSYTF.

About this clone: The limits of the CDR3 on the DNA are not certain, so only TCRdb's listed CDR3 is given. The J gene is TRBJ1-4, the V gene TRBV12-3 or TRBV12-4; the tabulated D call, TRBD1, remains unverified against the DNA. The CDR3 comprises 12 residues, both ends counted. This chain's CDR3 is CASSFGTGSPVF.

The V gene is TRBV10-1, the J gene TRBJ2-3; TRBD2 aligns across 10 bases. Germline CDR1 and CDR2: WNHNN and SYGVQD (reference sequence). The CDR3 covers 14 residues. V was pared by 5 bases and J by 4 bases, with 3 bases of the junction left unmatched. The CDR3 coding sequence is TGCGCCAGCAGTCTAGCGGGAGCTGCAGATACGCAGTATTTT. It encodes CASSLAGAADTQYF.

V usage is TRBV29-1 and J usage is TRBJ2-1; TRBD1 agrees at 8 bases. This CDR3 has 16 amino acids. Unmatched junction bases numbered 16, after V lost 0 bases and J lost 12 bases. CDR1 is SQVTM, CDR2 ANQGSEA, per germline. CDR3 loop: CSVEDFVGQGAAMQFF. The CDR3 DNA follows: TGCAGCGTTGAAGATTTCGTAGGACAGGGTGCCGCAATGCAGTTCTTC.

This clone appeared a single time. This chain joins TRBV7-9 and TRBJ1-6; unclear D gene. The CDR3 contains 13 residues. V was cut by 8 bases and J by 9 bases, with 14 bases left in between. Germline V lookup: CDR1 SEHNR, CDR2 FQNEAQ (reference sequence). CDR3 DNA: TGTGCCAGCGGTTTGGCCCAATTTTCACCCCTCCACTTT. It codes for CASGLAQFSPLHF.

The V and J genes are TRBV29-1 and TRBJ1-1; D unresolved. CDR3 length: 12 amino acids. Germline assignment: CDR1 SQVTM and CDR2 ANQGSEA. The V end was cut by 8 bases, the J end by 3 bases, with 13 bases between. As DNA, the CDR3 is TGCAGCTCCTTTGGGCCCGACACTGAAGCTTTCTTT. Its protein is CSSFGPDTEAFF.

There are a few counts of this clone. J is TRBJ1-1 and V is TRBV4-1, with D possibly being TRBD1 (6 bases). V lost 1 base, J lost 7 bases, and 7 bases lay in between. In germline, CDR1 is MGHRA, CDR2 YSYEKL. This CDR3 has 12 amino acids. CDR3 in amino acids: CASSQGTVEAFF. Written as DNA, the CDR3 is TGCGCCAGCAGCCAAGGGACAGTTGAAGCTTTCTTT.

The chain links TRBV7-3 to TRBJ2-2; 7 nucleotides align to TRBD2. V was pared by 10 bases and J by 4 bases, with 6 bases of the junction left unmatched. There are 13 residues in the CDR3. CDR1 SGHTA and CDR2 FQGTGA come from the germline V gene. The DNA for the CDR3 is TGTGCCACTAGCGGCGGTGCCACCGGGGAGCTGTTTTTT. Translation gives CATSGGATGELFF.

The chain carries TRBV7-9 and TRBJ1-3; D unclear. The germline gives CDR1 SEHNR, CDR2 FQNEAQ (reference sequence). This CDR3 has 14 residues. The V and J ends lost 4 bases and 3 bases respectively, with 10 bases between them. Here the CDR3 reads CASSSVGGGNTIYF. CDR3 DNA: TGTGCCAGCAGCTCCGTGGGAGGTGGAAACACCATATATTTT. The full variable domain, with the rest looked up from reference TRBV7-9 and TRBJ1-3, is DTGVSQNPRHKITKRGQNVTFRCDPISEHNRLYWYRQTLGQGPEFLTYFQNEAQLEKSRLLSDRFSAERPKGSFSTLEIQRTEQGDSAMYLCASSSVGGGNTIYFGEGSWLTVV.

The gene calls are TRBV25-1 and TRBJ2-7, with 7 bases fitting TRBD1. The junction had 2 bases not matched to a gene; V was cut back by 5 bases and J by 1 base. CDR3 length: 13 residues. The V gene's germline CDR1 is MGHDK and CDR2 SYGVNS. CDR3 nucleotides: TGTGCCAGCAGTAACAGGGGTTCCTACGAGCAGTACTTC. Its translation: CASSNRGSYEQYF.

This rearrangement joins TRBV9 to TRBJ2-1; 11 nucleotides agree with TRBD2. The CDR3 covers 15 residues. Germline assignment: CDR1 SGDLS and CDR2 YYNGEE. The V and J ends lost 4 bases and 4 bases, in that order; junction bases with no gene match: 4. CDR3 sequence (DNA): TGTGCCAGCAGCCCAGGACTAGCGGGTTACAATGAGCAGTTCTTC. Amino acid sequence: CASSPGLAGYNEQFF.

Worth noting for this clone: One end of the junction is discordant with germline, which a read error may explain. Distinct nucleotide sequences in the sample also encode this CDR3. The CDR3 is CASSGSGAGADTQYF. CDR3 DNA: TGTGCCAGCAGTGGGAGCGGAGCGGGAGCAGATACACAGTATTTT. The chain carries TRBV6-6 and TRBJ2-3, with 8 bases lining up with TRBD2. Germline loops: CDR1 MNHNY, CDR2 SVGAGI (reference sequence). The CDR3 runs to 15 residues.

This rearrangement joins TRBV13 to TRBJ2-7, with D perhaps TRBD1 (5 bases). The germline V gene encodes CDR1 PRHDT and CDR2 FYEKMQ (reference sequence). This CDR3 has 13 amino acids. Trimming shortened V by 2 bases and J by 0 bases, and 5 bases separated the two germline ends. CDR3 region: CASSLTGSYEQYF. DNA of the CDR3: TGTGCCAGCAGCTTAACAGGCTCCTACGAGCAGTACTTC.

This chain links TRBV6-5 with TRBJ1-3; 7 bases fit TRBD1. Germline V gives CDR1 MNHEY, CDR2 SVGAGI. CDR3 size: 16 residues. V gave up 0 bases and J gave up 1 base; unmatched junction bases: 3. CDR3 in amino acids: CASSYSQGVSGNTIYF. The CDR3 nucleotides are TGTGCCAGCAGTTACTCCCAGGGGGTGTCTGGAAACACCATATATTTT.

The chain uses TRBV2 and TRBJ1-1, with 10 positions matching TRBD1. The V and J ends lost 7 bases and 2 bases, in that order; junction bases with no gene match: 10. Germline CDR1 and CDR2: SNHLY and FYNNEI. This CDR3 contains 16 residues. The DNA for the CDR3 is TGTGCCAGCAAGGGTTTAGGGACAGGGGAAAACACTGAAGCTTTCTTT. This sequence encodes CASKGLGTGENTEAFF.